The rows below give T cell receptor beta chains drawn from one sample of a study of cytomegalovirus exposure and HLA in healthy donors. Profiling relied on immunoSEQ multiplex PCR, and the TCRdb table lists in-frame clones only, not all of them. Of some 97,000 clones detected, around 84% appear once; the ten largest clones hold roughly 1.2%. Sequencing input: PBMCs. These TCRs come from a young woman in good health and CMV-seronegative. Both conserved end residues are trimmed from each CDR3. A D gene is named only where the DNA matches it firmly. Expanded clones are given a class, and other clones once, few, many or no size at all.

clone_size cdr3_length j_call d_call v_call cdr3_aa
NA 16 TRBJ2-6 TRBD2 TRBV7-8 ASSPEGVREVGANVLT
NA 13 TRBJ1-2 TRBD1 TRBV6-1 ASSFTGTGGRGYT
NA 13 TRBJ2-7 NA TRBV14 ASSQPLVGQGGQY
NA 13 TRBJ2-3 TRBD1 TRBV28 ASSGTETSTDTQY
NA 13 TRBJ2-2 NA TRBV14 ASRRGQVITGELF
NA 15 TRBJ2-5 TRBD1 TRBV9 ASSTTRDRGYVETQY
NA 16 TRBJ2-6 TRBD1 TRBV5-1 ASSLGDRGFSGANVLT
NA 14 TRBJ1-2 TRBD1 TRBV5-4 ASSADRGFLFVGYT
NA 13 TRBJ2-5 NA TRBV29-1 SVETSTGKQETQY
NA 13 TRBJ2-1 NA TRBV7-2 ASSFSGSSYNEQF
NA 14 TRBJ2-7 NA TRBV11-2 ASSFLFGRSRDEQY
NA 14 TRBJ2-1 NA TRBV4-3 ASSSTDRGLYNEQF
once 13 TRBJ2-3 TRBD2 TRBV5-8 ASKTSGASTDTQY
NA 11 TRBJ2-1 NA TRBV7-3 ASSLNPRNEQF
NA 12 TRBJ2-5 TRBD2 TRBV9 ASSVAWASGEKY
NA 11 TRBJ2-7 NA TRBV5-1 ASWRDSSYEQY
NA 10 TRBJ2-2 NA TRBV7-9 ASSRGDGELF
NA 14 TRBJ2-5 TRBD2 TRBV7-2 ASSTHLAGKQETQY
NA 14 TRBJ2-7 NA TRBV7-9 ASSLGGGSRQYEQY
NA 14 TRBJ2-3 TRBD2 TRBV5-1 ASSRAGTTSTDTQY
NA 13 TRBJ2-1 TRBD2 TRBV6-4 ASSTLAGAYNEQF
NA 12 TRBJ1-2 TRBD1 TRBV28 ASSPGGARRGYT
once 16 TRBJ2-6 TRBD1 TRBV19 ASSWDRDLPSGANVLT
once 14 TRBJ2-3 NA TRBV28 ASSPVLRTEVDTQY
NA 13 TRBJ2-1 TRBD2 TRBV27 ASSSTSGISNEQF
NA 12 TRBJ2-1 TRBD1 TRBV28 ASRPGQVVNEQF
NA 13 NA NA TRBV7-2 ASSSQGVLSYEQY
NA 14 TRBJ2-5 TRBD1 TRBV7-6 ASSLKGQLLGETQY
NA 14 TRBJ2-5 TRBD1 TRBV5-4 ASSPQTGVERETQY
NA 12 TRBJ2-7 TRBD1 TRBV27 ASSWDRGSHEQY
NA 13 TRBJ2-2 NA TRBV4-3 ASSQDPGNTGELF
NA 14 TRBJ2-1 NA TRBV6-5 ASSYETTQSYNEQF
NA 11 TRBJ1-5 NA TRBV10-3 AISGGGQEPQH
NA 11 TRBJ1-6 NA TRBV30 AYTGHSNSPLH
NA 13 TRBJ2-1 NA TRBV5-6 ASSFGPGTYNEQF
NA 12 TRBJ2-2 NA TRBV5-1 ASKGVTNTGELF
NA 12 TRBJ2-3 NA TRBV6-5 ASTPTLGADTQY
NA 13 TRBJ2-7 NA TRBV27 ASSLTGGRWYEQY
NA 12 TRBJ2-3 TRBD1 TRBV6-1 ASSETGVTDTQY
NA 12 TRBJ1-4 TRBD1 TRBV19 ASSHRQGPEKLF
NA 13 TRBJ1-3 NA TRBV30 AWSDTPNSGNTIY
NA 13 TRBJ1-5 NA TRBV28 ASSLPTGLVQPQH